The 20 T cell receptor beta chains presented below share a single source sample, sequenced in a study of blood T cell repertoires in COVID-19. Profiled with immunoSEQ multiplex PCR; TCRdb holds only in-frame clones, not every one. The sample includes about 110,000 clones, roughly 83% of them seen just once. Material for sequencing was peripheral blood. The receptors here all came from a human donor in a cohort sampled during active COVID-19.

The chain carries TRBV29-1 and TRBJ1-3; TRBD1 matches at 9 bases. The germline V gene encodes CDR1 SQVTM and CDR2 ANQGSEA. There are 14 residues in the CDR3. With V trimmed by 3 bases and J by 3 bases, 3 bases remained unmatched. The CDR3 DNA follows: TGCAGCGTTGACGGGACAGGGAATGGAAACACCATATATTTT. Amino acid sequence: CSVDGTGNGNTIYF.

The chain joins TRBV6-5 to TRBJ1-2; TRBD1 is a possible D gene (6 bases). V was clipped by 11 bases and J by 6 bases, with 13 bases between them. The CDR3 runs 11 residues. CDR1 MNHEY and CDR2 SVGAGI come from the germline V gene. The CDR3 nucleotides are TGTGCCGCAGAAACAGGGAATGGCTACACCTTC. Its translation is CAAETGNGYTF.

The chain is built from TRBV7-2 and TRBJ1-5; TRBD1 agrees at 7 bases. CDR3 length: 13 residues. CDR1 is SGHTA and CDR2 is FQGNSA in the germline V gene. The V and J ends lost 5 bases and 6 bases, in that order; junction bases with no gene match: 4. The CDR3 DNA follows: TGTGCCAGCAGCCGACAGGGTGCTCAGCCCCAGCATTTT. This codes for CASSRQGAQPQHF.

The V call is TRBV9, the J call TRBJ1-4, with 10 positions matching TRBD1. J lost 6 bases, V lost 4 bases, and 9 bases had no gene match. There are 16 residues in the CDR3. Looked up from germline, CDR1 is SGDLS and CDR2 is YYNGEE. CDR3 nucleotides: TGTGCCAGCAGCCCGAAGGGGGACAGGGGATATGAAAAACTGTTTTTT. This codes for CASSPKGDRGYEKLFF.

V usage is TRBV27 and J usage is TRBJ1-6; 10 positions match TRBD1. The V gene end was trimmed by 4 bases and the J gene end by 8 bases; junction bases not matched to a gene: 14. The CDR3 loop spans 18 amino acids. Germline V lookup: CDR1 MNHEY, CDR2 SMNVEV (reference sequence). CDR3 in amino acids: CASSSPPGQGSKHSPLHF. The CDR3 DNA reads TGTGCCAGCAGTTCGCCCCCGGGACAGGGGAGTAAACATTCACCCCTCCACTTT.

This clone was detected a few times. The chain employs TRBV2 and TRBJ1-6; TRBD1 agrees at 7 bases. CDR1 and CDR2 from the germline V gene are SNHLY and FYNNEI. This CDR3 region has 15 residues. V lost 6 bases and J lost 4; bases outside the gene matches: 6. The CDR3 spells CASRSDRAYNSPLHF. Here the CDR3 DNA reads TGTGCCAGCAGATCAGACAGGGCATATAATTCACCCCTCCACTTT.

This rearrangement joins TRBV9 to TRBJ2-3; D uncertain. The CDR3 spans 16 residues. Germline V gene sequence: CDR1 SGDLS, CDR2 YYNGEE. The V gene lost 1 base and the J gene lost 1 base, with 13 bases spanning the gap. CDR3 protein: CASSVISRAGTDTQYF. CDR3 in DNA: TGTGCCAGCAGCGTAATCTCCCGCGCGGGCACAGATACGCAGTATTTT.

The sample holds a few counts of this clone. CDR3 in amino acids: CASRDRGETQYF. CDR3 DNA: TGCGCCAGCAGAGACAGGGGGGAGACCCAGTACTTC. The chain couples TRBV5-1 to TRBJ2-5; 9 nucleotides agree with TRBD1. The CDR3 spans 12 residues. The V and J ends lost 5 bases and 5 bases, in that order; junction bases with no gene match: 1. Germline lookup yields CDR1 SGHRS and CDR2 YFSETQ.

V usage is TRBV3-1 (or the pseudogene TRBV3-2) and J usage is TRBJ1-6; the D is unclear. CDR3 size: 14 residues. Trimming stripped 3 bases from V and 10 bases from J, with 13 bases between. Germline CDR1 LGHDT, CDR2 YNNKEL (reference sequence). The CDR3 is CASSQAGGRSPLHF. The CDR3 coding sequence is TGTGCCAGCAGCCAGGCGGGCGGGCGGTCACCCCTCCACTTT.

The chain recombines TRBV5-1 with TRBJ1-3, with D possibly TRBD1 on 6 matching bases. The germline V and J ends were trimmed by 7 bases and 4 bases, with 15 bases remaining between them. Germline V gene data show CDR1 as SGHRS and CDR2 as YFSETQ. The CDR3 is made up of 14 amino acids. The DNA of the CDR3 is TGCGCCAGCTCCCCTGCAGGGGTAGGAAACACCATATATTTT. Residues: CASSPAGVGNTIYF.

The genes are TRBV5-1 and TRBJ2-7; 11 bases line up with TRBD1. The CDR3 loop spans 15 amino acids. The ends lost 3 bases at V and 2 bases at J; junction bases unmatched: 4. Germline V gene lookup returns CDR1 SGHRS and CDR2 YFSETQ. This CDR3 is CASSSRTGGAYEQYF. CDR3 nucleotides: TGCGCCAGCAGCTCCCGGACAGGGGGCGCCTACGAGCAGTACTTC. Full variable domain (rest looked up from reference TRBV5-1 and TRBJ2-7): KAGVTQTPRYLIKTRGQQVTLSCSPISGHRSVSWYQQTPGQGLQFLFEYFSETQRNKGNFPGRFSGRQFSNSRSEMNVSTLELGDSALYLCASSSRTGGAYEQYFGPGTRLTVT.

This sequence joins TRBV7-6 and TRBJ2-3, with 8 bases fitting TRBD1. This CDR3 contains 15 residues. The V and J ends lost 5 bases and 0 bases, in that order; junction bases with no gene match: 4. Germline V lookup: CDR1 SGHVS, CDR2 FNYEAQ. The CDR3 DNA reads as TGTGCCAGCAGCCAGGGGGCGGCTAGCACAGATACGCAGTATTTT. Translation: CASSQGAASTDTQYF. Complete variable domain (other parts from reference TRBV7-6 and TRBJ2-3): GAGVSQSPRYKVTKRGQDVALRCDPISGHVSLYWYRQALGQGPEFLTYFNYEAQQDKSGLPNDRFSAERPEGSISTLTIQRTEQRDSAMYRCASSQGAASTDTQYFGPGTRLTVL.

J is TRBJ2-2 and V is TRBV27; TRBD2 agrees at 7 bases. V lost 0 bases to trimming and J lost 4 bases; unmatched junction nucleotides: 5. CDR3 length: 16 residues. Per germline, CDR1 MNHEY and CDR2 SMNVEV (reference sequence). The CDR3 sequence: CASSLSGGSGTGELFF. The CDR3 nucleotides are TGTGCCAGCAGTTTATCGGGGGGGAGTGGCACCGGGGAGCTGTTTTTT.

For the CDR3, the DNA is TGTGCCAGCAGTTCCTGGACAGGGGGGGAAGAGACCCAGTACTTC. Residues: CASSSWTGGEETQYF. The V gene is TRBV28, the J gene TRBJ2-5; the match to TRBD1 covers 10 bases. The V and J ends lost 4 bases and 3 bases, in that order; junction bases with no gene match: 5. The CDR3 is 15 amino acids. CDR1 is MDHEN and CDR2 is SYDVKM in the germline V gene.

The chain joins TRBV27 to TRBJ1-1; D remains unclear. The CDR3 runs to 16 residues. Germline values: CDR1 MNHEY, CDR2 SMNVEV (reference sequence). V was trimmed by 6 bases and J by 4 bases, leaving 21 bases between them. CDR3 region: CASRPWSPTISTEAFF. The CDR3 region has the DNA TGTGCCAGCAGGCCGTGGAGCCCAACGATAAGCACTGAAGCTTTCTTT.

The chain carries TRBV19 and TRBJ2-1; tentative D call: TRBD1 (6 bases). V was pared by 3 bases and J by 1 base, with 16 bases between. CDR1 and CDR2 from the germline V gene are LNHDA and SQIVND (reference sequence). This CDR3 spans 17 amino acids. The CDR3 sequence: CASSMGAGWSSYNEQFF. The CDR3 coding sequence is TGTGCCAGTAGTATGGGGGCAGGATGGAGTTCCTACAATGAGCAGTTCTTC.

The chain carries TRBV4-3 and TRBJ2-2, with D possibly being TRBD2 (5 bases). The ends were cut back, 4 bases at V and 7 bases at J, with 13 bases in the middle. The CDR3 has 14 amino acids. From germline, CDR1 is LGHNA and CDR2 YSLEER. The CDR3 nucleotides are TGCGCCAGCAGCCTAACTAGTTCTGGCGGGGAGCTGTTTTTT. This gives the protein CASSLTSSGGELFF.

The J gene is TRBJ2-3, the V gene TRBV18, with 14 nucleotides matching TRBD2. The CDR3 runs to 17 residues. In germline, CDR1 is KGHSH, CDR2 LQKENI. V gave up 3 bases and J gave up 5 bases; unmatched junction bases: 7. The CDR3 coding sequence is TGTGCCAGCTCACCGGGACTAGCGGGAGTCAGGAAAGATACGCAGTATTTT. Its protein is CASSPGLAGVRKDTQYF.

This chain connects TRBV3-1 (or the pseudogene TRBV3-2) to TRBJ2-7; possibly TRBD2 for D (5 bases). Germline V gene data show CDR1 as LGHDT and CDR2 as YNNKEL (reference sequence). The CDR3 consists of 15 residues. The ends were cut back, 1 base at V and 1 base at J, with 11 bases in the middle. CDR3 sequence: CASSQGLAVSYEQYF. CDR3 coding DNA: TGTGCCAGCAGCCAAGGGCTAGCTGTTTCCTACGAGCAGTACTTC.

The chain recombines TRBV2 with TRBJ1-1, with D possibly TRBD1 on 6 matching bases. V was shortened by 1 base and J by 3 bases, with 12 bases between the two germline ends. Germline V gene sequence: CDR1 SNHLY, CDR2 FYNNEI. The CDR3 is 15 amino acids. In DNA, the CDR3 is TGTGCCAGCAGTGAAGATGGGGGGGCGCACACTGAAGCTTTCTTT. It specifies CASSEDGGAHTEAFF. Using reference TRBV2 and TRBJ1-1 for the parts outside the CDR3, the full variable domain is EPEVTQTPSHQVTQMGQEVILRCVPISNHLYFYWYRQILGQKVEFLVSFYNNEISEKSEIFDDQFSVERPDGSNFTLKIRSTKLEDSAMYFCASSEDGGAHTEAFFGQGTRLTVV.